This entry concerns a single T cell receptor beta chain. Its antigen is unidentified. The CDR3 sequence is 14 residues long. Deletions cut 4 bases from V and 4 bases from J, with 10 bases between. Germline CDR1 is MNHEY and CDR2 is SVGAGI. The data belong to a study of cytomegalovirus exposure and HLA in healthy donors. General study findings and limits: The study recorded 150 to 200 TCR beta chains that were cytomegalovirus-associated. Later, TCR association rates were found to vary by HLA locus, highest for DRB1 and lowest for HLA-C.

This PCR relied on a set of 60 Vbeta primers and 13 Jbeta primers. Assay: immunoSEQ multiplex PCR; the TCRdb copy retains only in-frame clones and omits some. The top ten hold 0.75% to 0.95% of the sample, which has 100,000 to 150,000 clones, around 77% seen once. Input material: PBMCs. The TCR was taken from an older woman in good health and CMV-seronegative. The chain couples TRBV6-5 to TRBJ2-2; D might be TRBD1 (5 bases). CDR3 in DNA: TGTGCCAGCAGTTCTCCTCAGGGCACCGGGGAGCTGTTTTTT. Amino acids: CASSSPQGTGELFF.